This T cell receptor beta chain was recovered during a study of technical replicates of blood from four donors (dated 2017 in TCRdb). Receptors were amplified or captured by the immunoSEQ multiplex PCR assay. The clones in this table, taken by TCRdb from immuneACCESS, are in-frame only. Not every clone is retained; where verified, under half of the shortfall comes from an unresolved V gene, and the cause of the rest is unknown. Counted in this sample were more than 75,000 clones; less than 95% of them appeared once. The ten largest account for more than 0.25% of the sample. As for this clone: It has no known antigen specificity. One base away there is no much larger clone; base qualities are not given.

Sequenced sample: T cells isolated from PBMCs. The TCR sequence derives from a human donor in good health.

The CDR3 in this case is CASRGGATDTQYF. The sequence in DNA is TGTGCCAGCAGGGGGGGGGCCACAGATACGCAGTATTTT. Recombination linked TRBV2 to TRBJ2-3; the D region possibly corresponds to TRBD2 (7 bases align). A distance of 9 bases separates the germline ends of V and J, which lose 6 bases and 2 bases respectively. There are 13 amino acids in the CDR3, from cysteine to phenylalanine inclusive. Only the CDR3 DNA stays, 39 bases, in frame from base 1. Reading the germline V gene gives CDR1 SNHLY and CDR2 FYNNEI.